These 23 T cell receptor beta chains were sequenced from one sample in a study of technical replicates of blood from a handful of donors. Using immunoSEQ multiplex PCR, the repertoire was profiled, and TCRdb retains in-frame clones only, with some absent. This table has about 70,000 clones, more than 75% appearing once. What was sequenced was PBMCs. The receptor source for this set is a human donor in good health. Some clones in this sample may be carry-over from other donors' samples.

The chain carries TRBV4-2 and TRBJ1-2, with 9 bases aligning to TRBD1. The CDR3 consists of 14 residues. Germline loops: CDR1 LGHNA, CDR2 YNFKEQ. V was pared by 3 bases and J by 1 base, with 0 bases of the junction left unmatched. The CDR3 here is CASSQDRGNYGYTF. The CDR3 nucleotides read TGTGCCAGCAGCCAGGACAGGGGTAACTATGGCTACACCTTC.

The chain couples TRBV4-3 to TRBJ1-3; D not resolved. In germline, CDR1 is LGHNA, CDR2 YSLEER. The CDR3 consists of 15 residues. V dropped 0 bases and J dropped 0 bases, with 6 bases sitting between them. CDR3 sequence reads: CASSQEVSSGNTIYF. In nucleotides, the CDR3 is TGCGCCAGCAGCCAAGAAGTCAGCTCTGGAAACACCATATATTTT.

The V and J genes are TRBV5-1 and TRBJ2-2; no definite D call. The V gene lost 0 bases and the J gene lost 4 bases, with 7 bases spanning the gap. Germline CDR1 SGHRS, CDR2 YFSETQ. The CDR3 runs to 14 residues. The CDR3 loop is CASSLDTITGELFF. The CDR3 DNA is TGCGCCAGCAGCTTGGACACTATCACCGGGGAGCTGTTTTTT.

The chain uses TRBV7-2 and TRBJ1-5, with TRBD1 as a possible D gene (5 bases). CDR1 SGHTA and CDR2 FQGNSA come from the germline V gene. This CDR3 comprises 15 residues. The V gene lost 7 bases and the J gene lost 1 base, with 14 bases spanning the gap. CDR3 nucleotide sequence: TGTGCCAGCAACAAGGGGCACTTAAGCAATCAGCCCCAGCATTTT. This translates into CASNKGHLSNQPQHF.

The chain uses TRBV30 and TRBJ2-7; D is perhaps TRBD1 (5 bases). Germline-derived CDR1 and CDR2 are GTSNPN and SVGIG (reference sequence). The ends were cut back, 1 base at V and 5 bases at J, with 9 bases in the middle. CDR3 size: 12 residues. CDR3 protein: CAWSAGYDEQYF. The CDR3 nucleotides are TGTGCCTGGAGTGCAGGGTACGACGAGCAGTACTTC.

The chain joins TRBV19 to TRBJ2-5; the match to TRBD2 covers 8 bases. This CDR3 has 15 residues. V shed 4 bases and J 4 bases; nucleotides not matched to a gene: 8. Germline assignment: CDR1 LNHDA and CDR2 SQIVND (reference sequence). In DNA form, the CDR3 reads TGTGCCAGTAGTACCCCAGCGGGACTAGGAGAGACCCAGTACTTC. Its protein is CASSTPAGLGETQYF. Using reference TRBV19 and TRBJ2-5 for the parts outside the CDR3, the full variable domain is DGGITQSPKYLFRKEGQNVTLSCEQNLNHDAMYWYRQDPGQGLRLIYYSQIVNDFQKGDIAEGYSVSREKKESFPLTVTSAQKNPTAFYLCASSTPAGLGETQYFGPGTRLLVL.

This clone was seen a few times. This chain connects TRBV5-5 to TRBJ1-2, with a weak D call TRBD1 (5 bases). Germline V lookup: CDR1 SGHKS, CDR2 YYEKEE (reference sequence). This CDR3 spans 13 amino acids. Trimming stripped 3 bases from V and 9 bases from J, with 15 bases between. The CDR3 DNA follows: TGTGCCAGCAGCTCGTCGGCAGGGAGGAGCTACACCTTC. Its translation: CASSSSAGRSYTF.

This clone has only one observation. J is TRBJ1-3 and V is TRBV13; perhaps TRBD1 as D (6 bases). The CDR3 is 14 residues long. The V end lost 5 bases, the J end lost 4 bases, and 12 bases lay between the germline ends. Germline-derived CDR1 and CDR2 are PRHDT and FYEKMQ (reference sequence). The CDR3 sequence: CASSQGTQGNTIYF. The DNA of the CDR3 is TGTGCCAGCAGCCAAGGGACACAGGGAAACACCATATATTTT.

J is TRBJ2-5 and V is TRBV6-5; D is unresolved. Germline V lookup: CDR1 MNHEY, CDR2 SVGAGI. The CDR3 runs to 13 residues. Trimming removed 7 bases at V and 5 bases at J, with 14 bases between. The CDR3 reads CASIPRGLETQYF. In nucleotides, the CDR3 is TGTGCCAGCATACCACGCGGCCTGGAGACCCAGTACTTC.

The genes are TRBV4-1 and TRBJ2-1, with unresolved D. CDR1 and CDR2 from the germline V gene are MGHRA and YSYEKL. Trimming took 3 bases from V and 10 from J, leaving 7 bases between them. CDR3 length: 11 amino acids. The CDR3: CASSHYGEQFF. CDR3 in DNA: TGCGCCAGCAGCCATTACGGGGAGCAGTTCTTC.

This chain joins TRBV7-8 and TRBJ2-3; possible D gene TRBD2, 6 bases. This CDR3 is 14 amino acids long. Trimming took 1 base from V and 8 from J, leaving 13 bases between them. Per germline, CDR1 SGHVS and CDR2 FQNEAQ. CDR3: CASSLGRGVGTQYF. CDR3 DNA: TGTGCCAGCAGCTTAGGGAGGGGCGTAGGTACGCAGTATTTT.

The chain joins TRBV4-3 to TRBJ2-1, with D maybe TRBD1 (5 bases). This CDR3 region has 16 residues. Trimming pared 0 bases from V and 4 bases from J, leaving 13 bases between. Germline CDR1 reads LGHNA; CDR2 reads YSLEER. CDR3 sequence reads: CASSQDGMGPYNEQFF. For the CDR3, the DNA is TGCGCCAGCAGCCAAGATGGGATGGGGCCTTACAATGAGCAGTTCTTC.

The gene calls are TRBV11-2 and TRBJ2-2; 11 positions agree with TRBD2. The germline gives CDR1 SGHAT, CDR2 FQNNGV. J lost 7 bases, V lost 6 bases, and 7 bases had no gene match. There are 15 residues in the CDR3. The CDR3 sequence is CASRSLAGAGGELFF. In DNA, the CDR3 is TGTGCCAGCAGATCACTAGCGGGAGCGGGCGGGGAGCTGTTTTTT.

The chain links TRBV27 to TRBJ1-2; 7 bases map to TRBD1. This CDR3 has 17 amino acids. Germline CDR1 is MNHEY and CDR2 is SMNVEV (reference sequence). Germline trimming cut 2 bases from V and 4 bases from J; bases unmatched to any gene: 13. This CDR3 reads CASSLNAEGADFYGYTF. CDR3 DNA sequence: TGTGCCAGCAGTTTAAACGCGGAGGGGGCGGATTTCTATGGCTACACCTTC.

The V and J genes are TRBV5-1 and TRBJ1-2, with D possibly TRBD1 on 5 matching bases. This CDR3 is 13 amino acids long. V was clipped by 4 bases and J by 5 bases, with 12 bases between them. CDR1 and CDR2 from the germline V gene are SGHRS and YFSETQ. CDR3 residues: CASSTPGVYGYTF. The CDR3 coding sequence is TGCGCCAGCAGCACCCCGGGGGTATATGGCTACACCTTC.

This sequence joins TRBV5-1 and TRBJ2-3; 8 nucleotides agree with TRBD2. Germline V gene data show CDR1 as SGHRS and CDR2 as YFSETQ. The junction had 12 bases not matched to a gene; V was cut back by 4 bases and J by 5 bases. The CDR3 loop spans 16 amino acids. CDR3 sequence: CASSREGAGRQDTQYF. DNA for the CDR3: TGCGCCAGCAGCCGGGAGGGAGCGGGGCGTCAAGATACGCAGTATTTT.

The V and J genes are TRBV9 and TRBJ1-2; TRBD1 aligns across 10 bases. Germline-derived CDR1 and CDR2 are SGDLS and YYNGEE. V dropped 3 bases and J dropped 8; count of bases not matched to a gene: 4. The CDR3 is 13 residues long. CDR3 in DNA: TGTGCCAGCAGCGAGGGGACAGGGGTGGGCTACACCTTC. Translated, it gives CASSEGTGVGYTF.

As DNA, the CDR3 is TGCGCCAGCAGCTTGGTTGCGACTAGCGGGAAAAATGAGCAGTTCTTC. Its protein is CASSLVATSGKNEQFF. This rearrangement joins TRBV5-1 to TRBJ2-1, with 11 bases matching TRBD2. The CDR3 loop spans 16 amino acids. Germline CDR1 and CDR2: SGHRS and YFSETQ. The V gene end was trimmed by 0 bases and the J gene end by 7 bases; junction bases not matched to a gene: 6.

This rearrangement joins TRBV9 to TRBJ1-1; 7 nucleotides line up with TRBD1. Germline V gene lookup returns CDR1 SGDLS and CDR2 YYNGEE. V shed 3 bases, J shed 3 bases, and the junction held 8 bases outside the gene matches. CDR3 size: 15 residues. The DNA for the CDR3 is TGTGCCAGCAGCGCCCGGAAGGGGACAGACACTGAAGCTTTCTTT. It codes for CASSARKGTDTEAFF.

The gene calls are TRBV10-3 and TRBJ2-1, with a tentative D call TRBD1 (6 bases). This CDR3 is built from 14 residues. V was clipped by 0 bases and J by 6 bases, with 9 bases between them. Germline V lookup: CDR1 ENHRY, CDR2 SYGVKD. CDR3 coding DNA: TGTGCCATCAGTGAGTCGAGGGGGAGCAATGAGCAGTTCTTC. This encodes CAISESRGSNEQFF.

This CDR3 is CASSTPDREANYGYTF. CDR3 nucleotides: TGTGCCAGCTCAACCCCGGACAGGGAGGCAAACTATGGCTACACCTTC. The V call is TRBV18, the J call TRBJ1-2; TRBD1 matches at 8 bases. The junction had 10 bases not matched to a gene; V was cut back by 5 bases and J by 2 bases. The CDR3 spans 16 residues. From germline, CDR1 is KGHSH and CDR2 LQKENI.

The chain carries TRBV5-6 and TRBJ2-1; 10 positions match TRBD2. V shed 4 bases, J shed 10 bases, and the junction held 2 bases outside the gene matches. CDR3 length equals 12 residues. Per germline, CDR1 SGHDT and CDR2 YYEEEE. Written as DNA, the CDR3 is TGTGCCAGCAGCCGGACTAGCGGCGAGCAGTTCTTC. Its protein is CASSRTSGEQFF.

The V gene is TRBV7-8, the J gene TRBJ2-7, with 14 bases that match TRBD2. The CDR3 spans 14 residues. Looked up from germline, CDR1 is SGHVS and CDR2 is FQNEAQ. After removal of 5 bases from V and 7 bases from J, the junction contained 4 bases not matched to a gene. In DNA, the CDR3 is TGTGCCAGCAGCGGGACTAGCGGGAGTCGTGAGCAGTACTTC. This codes for CASSGTSGSREQYF.